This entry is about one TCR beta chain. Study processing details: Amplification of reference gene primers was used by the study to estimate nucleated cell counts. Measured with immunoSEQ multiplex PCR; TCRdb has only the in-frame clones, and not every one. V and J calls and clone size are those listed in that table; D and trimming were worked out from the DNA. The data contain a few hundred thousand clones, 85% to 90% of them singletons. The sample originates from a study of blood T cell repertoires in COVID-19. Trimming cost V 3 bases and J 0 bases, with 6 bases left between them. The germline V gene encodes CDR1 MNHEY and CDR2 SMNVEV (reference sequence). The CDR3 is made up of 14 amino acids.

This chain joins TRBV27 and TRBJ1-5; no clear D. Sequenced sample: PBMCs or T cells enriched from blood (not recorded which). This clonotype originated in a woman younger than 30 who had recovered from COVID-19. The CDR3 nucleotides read TGTGCCAGCAGTTTCAGGTATAGCAATCAGCCCCAGCATTTT. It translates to CASSFRYSNQPQHF.